Below, one TCR beta chain is given with its context. The sample originates from a study of blood T cell repertoires in COVID-19. Across the whole study: Spain, Italy and the United States supplied samples that represented acute and convalescent COVID-19. PBMCs, B-cell-depleted T cells, or T cells provided the cDNA or gDNA that made up the material.

Per the germline V gene, CDR1 is GTSNPN and CDR2 is SVGIG (reference sequence). The CDR3 is 15 amino acids. After removal of 2 bases from V and 6 bases from J, the junction contained 10 bases not matched to a gene. Original processing methods: Amplification with reference gene primers provided the estimates of nucleated cell counts. Profiled with immunoSEQ multiplex PCR; TCRdb holds only in-frame clones, not every one. D and trimming come from the DNA, and the V and J calls and clone size come from that table. The sample carries roughly 340,000 clones, approximately 89% recorded once. This receptor was taken from a woman aged 18-29 years who had recovered from COVID-19. The chain employs TRBV30 and TRBJ2-1; 7 bases match TRBD1. The specimen was peripheral blood. The CDR3 bases are TGTGCCTGGAGTCCAGGGGCTGGGACAGTCAATGAGCAGTTCTTC. Translated: CAWSPGAGTVNEQFF.